Presented here are 6 T cell receptor beta chains from one specimen sequenced in a study of cytomegalovirus exposure and HLA in healthy donors. Generated by immunoSEQ multiplex PCR, the TCRdb table keeps only in-frame clones and is missing some. The sample consists of some 210,000 clones, less than 90% of them appearing once. The sample comprised PBMCs. The receptors shown here come from a woman younger than 35 in good health and CMV-seronegative.

The chain combines TRBV5-5 with TRBJ2-3; D gene ambiguous. Trimming pared 1 base from V and 2 bases from J, leaving 2 bases between. In germline, CDR1 is SGHKS, CDR2 YYEKEE (reference sequence). CDR3 size: 12 residues. CDR3 in amino acids: CASSLLTDTQYF. The CDR3 DNA is TGTGCCAGCAGCTTGCTCACAGATACGCAGTATTTT.

The chain joins TRBV27 to TRBJ2-2, with a possible D match to TRBD1 (7 bases). Germline-derived CDR1 and CDR2 are MNHEY and SMNVEV (reference sequence). The germline V and J ends were trimmed by 0 bases and 6 bases, with 26 bases remaining between them. The CDR3 consists of 20 residues. For the CDR3, the DNA is TGTGCCAGCAGTTTATCGACCTACACGCCCCGGGGGCAGGGGGCCGGGGAGCTGTTTTTT. This translates into CASSLSTYTPRGQGAGELFF.

The rearrangement uses TRBV7-9 and TRBJ2-7; D possibly matches TRBD1 or TRBD2 (5 bases each). V dropped 4 bases and J dropped 3 bases, with 19 bases sitting between them. Germline V gene data show CDR1 as SEHNR and CDR2 as FQNEAQ (reference sequence). This CDR3 contains 16 residues. This CDR3 reads CASSSITPGGDYEQYF. The CDR3 nucleotides read TGTGCCAGCAGCTCGATCACTCCTGGGGGAGACTACGAGCAGTACTTC.

The chain carries TRBV2 and TRBJ1-4; a possible D gene is TRBD1 (6 bases). The germline V and J ends were trimmed by 3 bases and 6 bases, with 14 bases remaining between them. The CDR3 loop spans 15 amino acids. Looked up from germline, CDR1 is SNHLY and CDR2 is FYNNEI. The CDR3: CASSEGTGNYEKLFF. DNA of the CDR3: TGTGCCAGCAGTGAGGGAACAGGGAATTATGAAAAACTGTTTTTT.

The gene calls are TRBV27 and TRBJ2-6, with a tentative D call TRBD2 (6 bases). V was cut by 6 bases and J by 7 bases, with 19 bases left in between. Per the germline V gene, CDR1 is MNHEY and CDR2 is SMNVEV (reference sequence). The CDR3 spans 16 residues. CDR3: CASRAFGGLRANVLTF. The CDR3 DNA is TGTGCCAGCAGGGCCTTCGGGGGTCTGCGAGCCAACGTCCTGACTTTC.

The V and J genes are TRBV29-1 and TRBJ2-5; 10 bases agree with TRBD1. CDR1 SQVTM and CDR2 ANQGSEA come from the germline V gene. The CDR3 is 12 amino acids. The junction had 3 bases not matched to a gene; V was cut back by 6 bases and J by 5 bases. Written as DNA, the CDR3 is TGCAGCGTCGGACAGGGGGGTGAGACCCAGTACTTC. As protein: CSVGQGGETQYF.